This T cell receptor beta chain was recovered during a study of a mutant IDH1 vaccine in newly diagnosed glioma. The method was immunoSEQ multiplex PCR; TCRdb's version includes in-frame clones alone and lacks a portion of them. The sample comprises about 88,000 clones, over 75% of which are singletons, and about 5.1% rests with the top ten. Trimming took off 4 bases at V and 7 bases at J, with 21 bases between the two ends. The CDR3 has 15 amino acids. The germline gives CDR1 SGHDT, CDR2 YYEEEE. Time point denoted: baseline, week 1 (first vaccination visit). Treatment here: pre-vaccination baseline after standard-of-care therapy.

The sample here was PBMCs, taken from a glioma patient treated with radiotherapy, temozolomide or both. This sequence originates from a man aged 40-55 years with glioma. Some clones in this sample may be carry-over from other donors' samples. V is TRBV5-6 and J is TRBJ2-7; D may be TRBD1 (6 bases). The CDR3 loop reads CASSVRVGARWEQYF. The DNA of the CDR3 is TGTGCCAGCAGCGTCAGAGTGGGGGCCCGTTGGGAGCAGTACTTC.